This TCR beta chain stems from a study of T cells after yellow fever vaccination. Study-level points and caveats: CD4 and CD8 compartments shared a small share of clonotypes, likely from convergent recombination. Secondary responses were weaker yet peaked faster, day 5 versus 15.

This clonotype was recorded at least ten times. Its antigen is currently unknown. Production of TCR cDNA was by 5'RACE template switching, which also added a universal primer site and UMIs. TCRdb ran MiXCR on the 5' RACE reads and lists one entry per CDR3 protein. The sample records around 140,000 distinct CDR3 sequences, 6.6% being singletons. There are 16 residues in the CDR3. V was clipped by 3 bases and J by 2 bases, with 14 bases between them. Germline V CDR1 and CDR2: SGHTA, FQGNSA. The rearrangement links TRBV7-2 to TRBJ2-1, with D perhaps TRBD2 (5 bases). The specimen was CD4+ T cells sorted from PBMCs, collected 10 days after the yellow fever booster vaccination. The receptor's source is a young man who received the YFV17D yellow fever vaccine. The DNA for the CDR3 is TGTGCCAGCAGCTTGGGTCCTAGCCTTACCTACAATGAGCAGTTCTTC. Translation gives CASSLGPSLTYNEQFF.